The clone carrying this T cell receptor (beta chain) was observed a single time. Antigen specificity is unknown. A sample-barcoded 5' primer and a J-beta primer mix were used in a second PCR of roughly 7 to 11 cycles. CDR3-containing paired-end reads numbering at least 2.5 million came from each sample. Each CDR3 protein gets one entry after TCRdb re-called the 5' RACE reads with MiXCR. Of hundreds of thousands of distinct CDR3 sequences listed, over 40% are singletons. The data belong to a study of blood T cells in healthy people across ages. Findings of the study overall: Across the age range, TCR beta diversity per million T cells fell in a roughly linear way. Because sorting was not performed, PBMCs prevented conclusive naive versus antigen-experienced comparison.

With 6 bases clipped from V and 0 bases from J, the junction kept 6 bases outside the gene matches. CDR1 SNHLY and CDR2 FYNNEI come from the germline V gene. The CDR3 totals 17 residues. Isolated per sample were at least 7 million PBMCs. The sequence was collected from an elderly woman in good health. The specimen sequenced was blood. The rearrangement uses TRBV2 and TRBJ1-6; 9 nucleotides agree with TRBD1. The CDR3 here is CASRAPTGGSYNSPLHF. The CDR3 nucleotides are TGTGCCAGCAGGGCACCGACAGGGGGCTCCTATAATTCACCCCTCCACTTT.